The 22 T cell receptor beta chains in this list originate from one sample, sequenced in a study of PD-1 blockade in classical Hodgkin lymphoma. Profiling relied on immunoSEQ multiplex PCR, and the TCRdb table lists in-frame clones only, not all of them. The sample contains roughly 100,000 clones, about 92% of which appear only once. Time point specified: cycle 4 day 1 (C4D1), after 5 to 7 weeks of nivolumab. In every patient, relapse followed autologous stem cell transplantation, while exposure to brentuximab vedotin differed. The sample in question was peripheral blood mononuclear cells (PBMCs), obtained before the fourth cycle of nivolumab. These receptors were taken from a human donor with classical Hodgkin lymphoma.

This rearrangement joins TRBV30 to TRBJ2-3; 11 bases fit TRBD2. The CDR3 runs 17 residues. Germline-derived CDR1 and CDR2 are GTSNPN and SVGIG (reference sequence). With V trimmed by 7 bases and J by 1 base, 13 bases remained unmatched. CDR3 residues: CASLTSGGAGGTDTQYF. CDR3 coding DNA: TGTGCCTCCCTTACTAGCGGGGGAGCCGGGGGCACAGATACGCAGTATTTT.

This chain links TRBV19 with TRBJ2-1; weak D call: TRBD2 (6 bases). From germline, CDR1 is LNHDA and CDR2 SQIVND (reference sequence). The CDR3 has 14 amino acids. Deletions cut 3 bases from V and 4 bases from J, with 10 bases between. The CDR3 sequence is CASSMRDLYNEQFF. Here the CDR3 DNA reads TGTGCCAGTAGTATGCGGGATTTGTACAATGAGCAGTTCTTC.

This clone has just a few counts. The chain has TRBV5-6 and TRBJ1-5, with D hard to call. The CDR3 is made up of 12 amino acids. Between the trimmed V and J ends, which lost 1 base and 4 bases, there was a span of 3 bases. Germline V CDR1 and CDR2: SGHDT, YYEEEE. The CDR3 region is CASSLSNQPQHF. CDR3 nucleotide sequence: TGTGCCAGCAGCTTGTCTAATCAGCCCCAGCATTTT.

This rearrangement joins TRBV6-5 to TRBJ1-2; 9 bases agree with TRBD1. Germline lookup yields CDR1 MNHEY and CDR2 SVGAGI. There are 13 residues in the CDR3. Trimming took 2 bases from V and 8 from J; bases not matched to a gene: 3. The CDR3 reads CASSYTTGGGYTF. The CDR3 DNA sequence: TGTGCCAGCAGTTACACGACAGGGGGAGGCTACACCTTC.

The genes are TRBV4-2 and TRBJ2-7, with 8 bases matching TRBD2. The CDR3 length is 16 residues. Trimming removed 4 bases from V and 7 bases from J; junction bases left unmatched: 15. Germline loops: CDR1 LGHNA, CDR2 YNFKEQ. The CDR3 sequence is CASSPTAGLGMWEQYF. The CDR3 DNA sequence: TGTGCCAGCAGCCCCACCGCGGGACTAGGGATGTGGGAGCAGTACTTC.

The V call is TRBV19, the J call TRBJ2-1; 8 positions match TRBD2. The CDR3 contains 15 residues. Germline lookup yields CDR1 LNHDA and CDR2 SQIVND (reference sequence). The V and J ends lost 6 bases and 4 bases, in that order; junction bases with no gene match: 8. CDR3: CASSPGGGGYNEQFF. The CDR3 nucleotides are TGTGCCAGTAGCCCCGGGGGCGGGGGGTACAATGAGCAGTTCTTC.

The rearrangement uses TRBV2 and TRBJ2-5; D possibly corresponds to TRBD1 (6 bases). CDR1 is SNHLY and CDR2 is FYNNEI in the germline V gene. V dropped 4 bases and J dropped 2 bases, with 14 bases sitting between them. The CDR3 sequence is 15 residues long. CDR3 sequence reads: CASSGWDTKQETQYF. DNA of the CDR3: TGTGCCAGCAGTGGTTGGGACACCAAACAAGAGACCCAGTACTTC.

The gene calls are TRBV6-1 and TRBJ1-4; 7 nucleotides line up with TRBD1. CDR1 is MNHNS and CDR2 is SASEGT in the germline V gene. The CDR3 contains 13 residues. J gave up 7 bases and V 1 base, and 0 bases lay outside the gene matches. The CDR3: CASSEGQGEKLFF. The CDR3 nucleotides are TGTGCCAGCAGTGAAGGACAGGGTGAAAAACTGTTTTTT.

The chain couples TRBV4-1 to TRBJ2-3; D ambiguous. The CDR3 totals 17 residues. Germline V gives CDR1 MGHRA, CDR2 YSYEKL. The germline V and J ends were trimmed by 0 bases and 5 bases, with 18 bases remaining between them. As DNA, the CDR3 is TGCGCCAGCAGCCAAGAATGGAGCTGGGTTAGAATAGATACGCAGTATTTT. It encodes CASSQEWSWVRIDTQYF.

V usage is TRBV30 and J usage is TRBJ1-1; possible D gene TRBD1, 5 bases. The CDR3 extends over 13 amino acids. CDR1 and CDR2 from the germline V gene are GTSNPN and SVGIG (reference sequence). Trimming pared 4 bases from V and 4 bases from J, leaving 13 bases between. CDR3: CAWTWGRSTEAFF. DNA for the CDR3: TGTGCCTGGACCTGGGGGAGGAGCACTGAAGCTTTCTTT. Variable domain in full (rest from reference TRBV30 and TRBJ1-1): SQTIHQWPATLVQPVGSPLSLECTVEGTSNPNLYWYRQAAGRGLQLLFYSVGIGQISSEVPQNLSASRPQDRQFILSSKKLLLSDSGFYLCAWTWGRSTEAFFGQGTRLTVV.

This chain uses TRBV19 with TRBJ1-2; 11 nucleotides match TRBD1. This CDR3 comprises 15 residues. Germline lookup yields CDR1 LNHDA and CDR2 SQIVND (reference sequence). J gave up 4 bases and V 5 bases, and 6 bases lay outside the gene matches. In DNA, the CDR3 is TGTGCCAGTAGTCCGGCGGGACAGGGGGTCTATGGCTACACCTTC. Its protein is CASSPAGQGVYGYTF.

This chain links TRBV27 with TRBJ2-3; D is possibly TRBD2 (5 bases). Germline CDR1 is MNHEY and CDR2 is SMNVEV (reference sequence). This CDR3 has 13 residues. V was cut by 5 bases and J by 6 bases, with 12 bases left in between. This CDR3 reads CASSALGIDTQYF. Written as DNA, the CDR3 is TGTGCCAGCAGTGCCCTCGGGATTGATACGCAGTATTTT.

The chain combines TRBV5-1 with TRBJ2-3; a possible D gene is TRBD2 (5 bases). Germline V gene sequence: CDR1 SGHRS, CDR2 YFSETQ. Trimming stripped 5 bases from V and 2 bases from J, with 15 bases between. The CDR3 has 15 residues. DNA of the CDR3: TGCGCCAGCAGGTGGCGGGCGATCCCCACAGATACGCAGTATTTT. It translates to CASRWRAIPTDTQYF.

The chain is built from TRBV23-1 and TRBJ1-4, with a tentative D call TRBD1 (5 bases). TRBV23-1 is assigned to the ORF class and has an uncertain function. The CDR3 length is 14 residues. V lost 3 bases and J lost 10, with 15 bases in between. The CDR3 nucleotides are TGCGCCAGCAGTCACTCCCCTCGGGGGGGAAAACTGTTTTTT. It translates to CASSHSPRGGKLFF.

The chain carries TRBV28 and TRBJ2-1; D gene uncertain. Germline CDR1 and CDR2: MDHEN and SYDVKM. The V and J ends lost 7 bases and 5 bases respectively, with 6 bases between them. The CDR3 has 11 amino acids. The CDR3 DNA follows: TGTGCCAGCAACATTAACAATGAGCAGTTCTTC. This sequence encodes CASNINNEQFF.

V and J are TRBV25-1 and TRBJ2-7; D perhaps matches TRBD1 (5 bases). The ends were cut back, 6 bases at V and 0 bases at J, with 6 bases in the middle. In germline, CDR1 is MGHDK, CDR2 SYGVNS. This CDR3 region has 12 residues. The CDR3 DNA reads TGTGCCAGCAGGGACAACTCCTACGAGCAGTACTTC. Protein sequence: CASRDNSYEQYF.

This chain connects TRBV29-1 to TRBJ1-1; weak D call: TRBD1 (6 bases). The CDR3 has 13 amino acids. Germline V CDR1 and CDR2: SQVTM, ANQGSEA. The germline V and J ends were trimmed by 5 bases and 1 base, with 11 bases remaining between them. CDR3 sequence reads: CSVSQGSNTEAFF. For the CDR3, the DNA is TGCAGCGTTTCACAGGGTTCGAACACTGAAGCTTTCTTT.

This sequence joins TRBV27 and TRBJ2-7; TRBD2 agrees at 8 bases. Losses at the gene ends were 3 bases for V and 6 bases for J; bases not matched to a gene: 10. Germline loops: CDR1 MNHEY, CDR2 SMNVEV (reference sequence). This CDR3 has 15 amino acids. The CDR3 coding sequence is TGTGCCAGCAGTTTCCGGGGGGGGAGAGAGGGCGAGCAGTACTTC. Its translation: CASSFRGGREGEQYF.

The chain couples TRBV28 to TRBJ2-5, with TRBD2 identical over 8 bases. CDR3 length: 15 amino acids. V dropped 6 bases and J dropped 5; count of bases not matched to a gene: 11. The germline CDR1 and CDR2 sequences are MDHEN and SYDVKM. Here the CDR3 reads CASSPGGVLGETQYF. The CDR3 DNA reads TGTGCCAGCAGCCCCGGGGGGGTCCTCGGGGAGACCCAGTACTTC.

The gene calls are TRBV7-9 and TRBJ2-5; 9 bases line up with TRBD2. J gave up 2 bases and V 1 base, and 8 bases lay outside the gene matches. The CDR3 runs 17 residues. Germline values: CDR1 SEHNR, CDR2 FQNEAQ (reference sequence). CDR3 sequence (DNA): TGTGCCAGCAGCTTAGGGTCGAGGCGGGAGGGTCAAGAGACCCAGTACTTC. Its protein product is CASSLGSRREGQETQYF. The full variable domain, with the rest looked up from reference TRBV7-9 and TRBJ2-5, is DTGVSQNPRHKITKRGQNVTFRCDPISEHNRLYWYRQTLGQGPEFLTYFQNEAQLEKSRLLSDRFSAERPKGSFSTLEIQRTEQGDSAMYLCASSLGSRREGQETQYFGPGTRLLVL.

The chain is built from TRBV6-5 and TRBJ2-7; TRBD2 aligns across 11 bases. The CDR3 is 13 amino acids. V dropped 8 bases and J dropped 2; count of bases not matched to a gene: 2. CDR1 is MNHEY and CDR2 is SVGAGI in the germline V gene. CDR3 coding DNA: TGTGCCAGCGCGGGACTAGCGGCCTACGAGCAGTACTTC. Translation gives CASAGLAAYEQYF.

This chain links TRBV29-1 with TRBJ2-1, with D unclear. This CDR3 has 10 amino acids. With 2 bases removed from V and 7 bases from J, the gap between germline ends came to 3 bases. The germline gives CDR1 SQVTM, CDR2 ANQGSEA. The CDR3 loop is CSVELNEQFF. CDR3 nucleotides: TGCAGCGTTGAATTGAATGAGCAGTTCTTC.